These T cell receptor beta chains were read from a single sample in a study of T cell changes during pregnancy in multiple sclerosis. Using immunoSEQ multiplex PCR, the repertoire was profiled, and TCRdb retains in-frame clones only, with some absent. The sample holds tens of thousands of clones, 90% seen once. The material sequenced was peripheral blood, taken in the first trimester of pregnancy. These receptors were obtained from a female donor in good health, enrolled as a control in a pregnancy study. Each CDR3 is given without its conserved first and last residue.

>TRBV11-3|TRBJ2-1|9
ASSHSVWQF
>TRBV5-1|TRBJ2-3|13
ASNPGEGTTDTQY
>TRBV7-9|TRBJ1-1|11
ASSDGQGTEAF
>TRBV28|TRBJ1-2|15
ASSSTGSFGINYGYT
>TRBV6-5|TRBJ1-5|14
ASSYSFTTGSQPQH
>TRBV2|TRBJ1-1|10
ASSALNTEAF
>TRBV27|TRBJ2-5|12
ASSPGTSGETQY
>TRBV19|TRBJ2-1|15
ASSIRTGGASYNEQF
>TRBV5-4|TRBJ1-2|12
ASSPKTVYYGYT
>TRBV6-5|TRBJ2-1|13
ASRLTGGYYNEQF
>TRBV5-1|TRBJ2-1|12
ASSIQGAGDEQF
>TRBV6-1|TRBJ1-1|14
ASSDRSGSLNTEAF
>TRBV4-2|TRBJ1-1|16
ASSQAGTGGFGGTEAF
>TRBV4-1|TRBJ1-1|14
ASSQVPRVTNTEAF
>TRBV5-1|TRBJ1-1|13
ASSPLGRMNTEAF
>TRBV5-1|TRBJ2-1|14
ASRDGTSGPYNEQF
>TRBV27|TRBJ2-7|10
ASSYTGYEQY
>TRBV25-1|TRBJ1-2|9
ASREGVVST
>TRBV7-2|TRBJ1-4|14
ASSPGQGPGREKLF
>TRBV29-1|TRBJ1-1|10
SVAYRGTEAF
>TRBV6-1|TRBJ1-2|11
ASSEDSRYGYT
>TRBV30|TRBJ2-5|13
AYGTSGGLQETQY
>TRBV5-1|TRBJ2-5|11
ASSLGGSETQY
>TRBV13|TRBJ1-2|14
ASSFGTGAYNYGYT
>TRBV20-1|TRBJ2-1|9
SVDTYNEQF
>TRBV5-1|TRBJ2-5|16
ASRGGAWGREDQETQY
>TRBV29-1|TRBJ1-1|10
SGLTGRTEAF
>TRBV11-2|TRBJ1-2|15
ASSPRSSRGRIYGYT
>TRBV18|TRBJ1-1|11
ASQGLGDTEAF
>TRBV7-2|TRBJ1-1|12
ASSRQGFGTEAF
>TRBV5-1|TRBJ2-5|15
ASSSGLAGRGWETQY
>TRBV29-1|TRBJ2-3|11
SVEGQGKDTQY
>TRBV5-1|TRBJ2-1|10
ASSLEGGKQF
>TRBV9|TRBJ1-1|11
ASSVVEGTEAF
>TRBV28|TRBJ2-7|15
ASSPSTGGSFSYEQY
>TRBV18|TRBJ1-1|13
ASSPTGQTYTEAF
>TRBV27|TRBJ1-5|11
ASSSKENQPQH
>TRBV10-3|TRBJ1-1|9
ASGENTEAF
>TRBV5-6|TRBJ1-5|11
ASSFFSNQPQH
>TRBV14|TRBJ1-2|12
ASSQDLSTGAYT
>TRBV7-2|TRBJ2-1|13
ASSVKLAGGNEQF
>TRBV27|TRBJ2-6|12
ASSGRSGANVLT
>TRBV7-2|TRBJ1-2|15
ASSLFTGGSPSYGYT
>TRBV7-2|TRBJ2-7|17
ASSVPVSGTSWDPYEQY
>TRBV19|TRBJ1-4|10
ASKRGNEKLF
>TRBV6-6|TRBJ2-7|13
ASSYSAGGGYEQY
>TRBV2|TRBJ2-1|14
ASSGVRGSSYNEQF
>TRBV7-2|TRBJ2-1|11
ASSKDSYNEQF
>TRBV5-1|TRBJ1-4|12
ASSLTATNEKLF
>TRBV5-6|TRBJ2-2|12
ASSSSRNTGELF
>TRBV4-2|TRBJ2-1|12
ASSQEVLAGIPF
>TRBV9|TRBJ2-2|12
ASSSRIGTGELF
>TRBV19|TRBJ1-2|13
ASSMSLGSQYGYT
>TRBV7-6|TRBJ2-1|11
ASSLEIRDEQF
>TRBV6-1|TRBJ2-5|12
ASRLTGLQETQY
>TRBV5-4|TRBJ1-2|10
ASSLGGGSYT
>TRBV5-5|TRBJ1-1|10
ASSSHLLEAF